A single sample is the source of the 9 T cell receptor beta chains below, sequenced in a study of blood T cell repertoires in COVID-19. Profiled with immunoSEQ multiplex PCR; TCRdb holds only in-frame clones, not every one. The table includes about 150,000 clones, about 90% detected once. The specimen sequenced was peripheral blood. The origin of the receptors is a woman aged 60-75 years with active or convalescent COVID-19.

J is TRBJ2-6 and V is TRBV12-3 or TRBV12-4; D is perhaps TRBD1 (5 bases). The CDR3 sequence is 12 residues long. The V end was cut by 5 bases, the J end by 12 bases, with 11 bases between. This CDR3 reads CASSNAGSVLTF. CDR3 nucleotide sequence: TGTGCCAGCAGTAACGCAGGGTCCGTCCTGACTTTC.

The V call is TRBV5-1, the J call TRBJ1-3, with 9 positions matching TRBD1. J was trimmed by 4 bases and V by 3 bases; bases with no gene match: 8. Germline V gene sequence: CDR1 SGHRS, CDR2 YFSETQ. The CDR3 extends over 16 amino acids. CDR3 sequence (DNA): TGCGCCAGCAGCTCAGAAGGGACAGGGCCCGGAAACACCATATATTTT. Its protein is CASSSEGTGPGNTIYF.

This clone appeared once. The V gene is TRBV19, the J gene TRBJ2-7; 9 positions match TRBD1. From germline, CDR1 is LNHDA and CDR2 SQIVND (reference sequence). This CDR3 is 17 amino acids long. J was trimmed by 6 bases and V by 3 bases; bases with no gene match: 15. Written as DNA, the CDR3 is TGTGCCAGTAGTATCCCCCCCCACAGGGGGCTCTTTATCGAGCAGTACTTC. This encodes CASSIPPHRGLFIEQYF.

This chain joins TRBV5-1 and TRBJ2-5; 9 bases fit TRBD1. With V trimmed by 5 bases and J by 5 bases, 10 bases remained unmatched. Looked up from germline, CDR1 is SGHRS and CDR2 is YFSETQ. The CDR3 runs 15 residues. Written as DNA, the CDR3 is TGCGCCAGCAGTCAAGGACAGGGGATTGTGGAGACCCAGTACTTC. It encodes CASSQGQGIVETQYF. Using reference TRBV5-1 and TRBJ2-5 for the parts outside the CDR3, the full variable domain is KAGVTQTPRYLIKTRGQQVTLSCSPISGHRSVSWYQQTPGQGLQFLFEYFSETQRNKGNFPGRFSGRQFSNSRSEMNVSTLELGDSALYLCASSQGQGIVETQYFGPGTRLLVL.

This chain links TRBV10-3 with TRBJ2-7, with 9 bases that match TRBD1. V was pared by 0 bases and J by 5 bases, with 2 bases of the junction left unmatched. The germline CDR1 and CDR2 sequences are ENHRY and SYGVKD. This CDR3 is 14 amino acids long. CDR3 DNA: TGTGCCATCAGTGAGTCGGACAGGGGACACGAGCAGTACTTC. It is translated as CAISESDRGHEQYF.

V gene TRBV9 combines with J gene TRBJ1-2, with D possibly matching TRBD1 (5 bases). The V and J ends lost 3 bases and 7 bases respectively, with 16 bases between them. The CDR3 extends over 14 amino acids. Germline CDR1 is SGDLS and CDR2 is YYNGEE. The CDR3 nucleotides read TGTGCCAGCAGCGCCTTGGGGCAGGGCGGTGGCTACACCTTC. Translating it yields CASSALGQGGGYTF.

The V call is TRBV19, the J call TRBJ2-7, with 10 bases aligning to TRBD1. V lost 5 bases and J lost 4; bases outside the gene matches: 5. The CDR3 covers 14 residues. CDR1 and CDR2 (germline): LNHDA, SQIVND (reference sequence). This chain's CDR3 is CASSDRQGAYEQYF. CDR3 in DNA: TGTGCCAGTAGTGACAGACAGGGGGCTTACGAGCAGTACTTC.

The V call is TRBV6-5, the J call TRBJ1-2; D perhaps matches TRBD1 (5 bases). The CDR3 extends over 14 amino acids. V lost 7 bases and J 1 base, leaving 13 bases between the germline ends. The germline gives CDR1 MNHEY, CDR2 SVGAGI. The CDR3 protein is CASTKGVVNYGYTF. The CDR3 bases are TGTGCCAGCACCAAAGGGGTAGTTAACTATGGCTACACCTTC.

The chain couples TRBV6-5 to TRBJ2-3; D is possibly TRBD1 (5 bases). Germline V lookup: CDR1 MNHEY, CDR2 SVGAGI. The ends were cut back, 6 bases at V and 1 base at J, with 14 bases in the middle. The CDR3 covers 15 residues. Here the CDR3 DNA reads TGTGCCAGCAGCCGCAGGGAAGACCGCACAGATACGCAGTATTTT. Translating gives CASSRREDRTDTQYF.